Following are 25 T cell receptor beta chains from one sample sequenced in a study of blood T cell repertoires in COVID-19. The assay was immunoSEQ multiplex PCR, and TCRdb's table has in-frame clones only and misses some. The sample includes tens of thousands of clones, roughly 90% of them seen just once. Sequencing was performed on peripheral blood. The receptors come from a human donor with active COVID-19. The donor label of this sample is uncertain.

The rearrangement joins TRBV4-2 to TRBJ2-1; no firm D call. Trimming took 0 bases from V and 7 from J, leaving 13 bases between them. Germline loops: CDR1 LGHNA, CDR2 YNFKEQ. The length of the CDR3 is 15 residues. The CDR3 nucleotides read TGTGCCAGCAGCCAAGACTTTGCGTTCAGGAATGAGCAGTTCTTC. Amino acid sequence: CASSQDFAFRNEQFF.

J is TRBJ2-7 and V is TRBV19; D perhaps matches TRBD2 (5 bases). Looked up from germline, CDR1 is LNHDA and CDR2 is SQIVND (reference sequence). V was pared by 5 bases and J by 1 base, with 15 bases between. The CDR3 runs 15 residues. The chain's CDR3 is CASSQAAGGSYEQYF. In nucleotides, the CDR3 is TGTGCCAGTAGTCAGGCCGCGGGTGGGTCCTACGAGCAGTACTTC.

V gene TRBV4-1 combines with J gene TRBJ2-1; TRBD2 might be the D (6 bases). The germline V gene has CDR1 MGHRA and CDR2 YSYEKL. Trimming shortened V by 1 base and J by 6 bases, and 10 bases separated the two germline ends. The CDR3 totals 14 residues. The CDR3 is CASSQAGLFNEQFF. Written as DNA, the CDR3 is TGCGCCAGCAGCCAAGCGGGACTCTTCAATGAGCAGTTCTTC.

The gene calls are TRBV2 and TRBJ1-2; 7 bases align to TRBD1. The CDR3 consists of 13 residues. Per the germline V gene, CDR1 is SNHLY and CDR2 is FYNNEI. Losses at the gene ends were 5 bases for V and 8 bases for J; bases not matched to a gene: 8. The CDR3 reads CASSPDRVGGYTF. The CDR3 DNA follows: TGTGCCAGCAGTCCCGACAGGGTGGGAGGCTACACCTTC.

The chain employs TRBV11-3 and TRBJ2-1; possibly TRBD2 for D (5 bases). Germline CDR1 and CDR2: SGHNT and YENEEA. Between the trimmed V and J ends, which lost 4 bases and 0 bases, there was a span of 16 bases. This CDR3 region has 17 residues. Here the CDR3 reads CASSSYSDESSYNEQFF. In DNA, the CDR3 is TGTGCCAGCAGCTCCTATAGCGATGAGAGCTCCTACAATGAGCAGTTCTTC.

This chain links TRBV12-5 with TRBJ1-2; 12 positions match TRBD1. CDR3 size: 15 residues. Germline values: CDR1 LGHNT, CDR2 FRNRAP. J lost 6 bases, V lost 7 bases, and 9 bases had no gene match. The CDR3, as DNA: TGTGCTAGTGTTTTATCCCGGGACAGGGGGCATGGCTACACCTTC. It specifies CASVLSRDRGHGYTF.

The chain recombines TRBV5-1 with TRBJ1-4; D is undetermined. V was clipped by 0 bases and J by 4 bases, with 7 bases between them. CDR1 SGHRS and CDR2 YFSETQ come from the germline V gene. The CDR3 sequence is 14 residues long. CDR3 nucleotides: TGCGCCAGCAGCTTGGACGGCGGTAATGAAAAACTGTTTTTT. It is translated as CASSLDGGNEKLFF.

The chain is built from TRBV5-1 and TRBJ2-5; TRBD2 agrees at 7 bases. The CDR3 is 14 residues long. Germline V gives CDR1 SGHRS, CDR2 YFSETQ. The junction had 8 bases not matched to a gene; V was cut back by 4 bases and J by 5 bases. The CDR3 region has the DNA TGCGCCAGCAGCGACCCCCCCGGGGGGGAGACCCAGTACTTC. This gives the protein CASSDPPGGETQYF. The full variable domain, rest sourced from reference TRBV5-1 and TRBJ2-5, is KAGVTQTPRYLIKTRGQQVTLSCSPISGHRSVSWYQQTPGQGLQFLFEYFSETQRNKGNFPGRFSGRQFSNSRSEMNVSTLELGDSALYLCASSDPPGGETQYFGPGTRLLVL.

The chain has TRBV19 and TRBJ2-3; 8 bases map to TRBD1. J was trimmed by 3 bases and V by 5 bases; bases with no gene match: 7. Germline CDR1 LNHDA, CDR2 SQIVND (reference sequence). The CDR3 sequence is 15 residues long. For the CDR3, the DNA is TGTGCCAGTAGTCTCAAACAGGGGGTGACAGATACGCAGTATTTT. Translating it yields CASSLKQGVTDTQYF.

This chain connects TRBV6-5 to TRBJ2-1; TRBD2 matches at 14 bases. Germline CDR1 and CDR2: MNHEY and SVGAGI. The CDR3 is 15 amino acids. The V and J ends lost 8 bases and 9 bases, in that order; junction bases with no gene match: 9. The CDR3 loop is CASHRTSGGPSEQFF. CDR3 bases: TGTGCCAGCCATCGGACTAGCGGGGGGCCGAGTGAGCAGTTCTTC.

This clone has a single count. This sequence joins TRBV7-9 and TRBJ2-7; maybe TRBD1 (6 bases). V shed 5 bases and J shed 7 bases, with 21 bases lying between them. Per germline, CDR1 SEHNR and CDR2 FQNEAQ (reference sequence). The CDR3 covers 15 residues. The DNA for the CDR3 is TGTGCCAGCAGCACAGGGCACGGGGCGCTGGGGGAGCAGTACTTC. Translating it yields CASSTGHGALGEQYF.

This CDR3 reads CASSFLGQSLEHNEQFF. The CDR3 DNA sequence: TGTGCCAGCAGTTTCCTTGGACAGTCCTTGGAGCACAATGAGCAGTTCTTC. The genes are TRBV27 and TRBJ2-1; D perhaps matches TRBD1 (6 bases). Per germline, CDR1 MNHEY and CDR2 SMNVEV (reference sequence). Trimming removed 3 bases from V and 5 bases from J, with 20 bases in between. This CDR3 has 17 amino acids.

The rearrangement joins TRBV28 to TRBJ2-3; 11 bases match TRBD2. From germline, CDR1 is MDHEN and CDR2 SYDVKM. CDR3 length equals 16 residues. V trimming: 6 bases; J trimming: 2 bases; junction bases outside the gene matches: 7. For the CDR3, the DNA is TGTGCCAGCAGCCCCGGGACTAGCGGCTACACAGATACGCAGTATTTT. It translates to CASSPGTSGYTDTQYF. The full variable domain, in which reference TRBV28 and TRBJ2-3 provide the parts outside the CDR3, is DVKVTQSSRYLVKRTGEKVFLECVQDMDHENMFWYRQDPGLGLRLIYFSYDVKMKEKGDIPEGYSVSREKKERFSLILESASTNQTSMYLCASSPGTSGYTDTQYFGPGTRLTVL.

The chain joins TRBV19 to TRBJ2-1, with D possibly being TRBD1 (5 bases). The CDR3 consists of 14 residues. V lost 7 bases and J 9 bases, leaving 19 bases between the germline ends. Germline CDR1 and CDR2: LNHDA and SQIVND (reference sequence). The DNA of the CDR3 is TGTGCCAGTACCCCAACTCGGCGAAGGGGTGAGCAGTTCTTC. It codes for CASTPTRRRGEQFF.

The V and J genes are TRBV6-1 and TRBJ1-2; D gene ambiguous. The CDR3 spans 15 residues. Germline-derived CDR1 and CDR2 are MNHNS and SASEGT. Between the trimmed V and J ends, which lost 0 bases and 7 bases, there was a span of 15 bases. For the CDR3, the DNA is TGTGCCAGCAGTGAAGCGGGGAGAGAGATAGGTGGCTACACCTTC. This sequence encodes CASSEAGREIGGYTF.

The chain couples TRBV11-3 to TRBJ1-1; D is perhaps TRBD1 (6 bases). The V and J ends lost 1 base and 8 bases respectively, with 11 bases between them. CDR1 and CDR2 from the germline V gene are SGHNT and YENEEA. The CDR3 is 13 residues long. Here the CDR3 reads CASSLVAGAEAFF. The CDR3 DNA sequence: TGTGCCAGCAGCTTAGTGGCAGGGGCAGAAGCTTTCTTT.

The rearrangement joins TRBV5-1 to TRBJ2-2; possibly TRBD1 for D (5 bases). The CDR3 covers 13 residues. Trimming shortened V by 3 bases and J by 5 bases, and 8 bases separated the two germline ends. Germline V gene lookup returns CDR1 SGHRS and CDR2 YFSETQ. For the CDR3, the DNA is TGCGCCAGCAGCTGGGGCCCAACCGGGGAGCTGTTTTTT. Its protein is CASSWGPTGELFF. Combining the CDR3 with reference TRBV5-1 and TRBJ2-2 gives the whole variable domain KAGVTQTPRYLIKTRGQQVTLSCSPISGHRSVSWYQQTPGQGLQFLFEYFSETQRNKGNFPGRFSGRQFSNSRSEMNVSTLELGDSALYLCASSWGPTGELFFGEGSRLTVL.

The chain couples TRBV28 to TRBJ1-2; 9 bases agree with TRBD1. The CDR3 runs 15 residues. J lost 5 bases, V lost 3 bases, and 7 bases had no gene match. CDR1 MDHEN and CDR2 SYDVKM come from the germline V gene. Here the CDR3 DNA reads TGTGCCAGCAGTTTGGGTCGGGACAGGGTATATGGCTACACCTTC. It encodes CASSLGRDRVYGYTF.

The CDR3 loop reads CASRGDRDEQFF. The CDR3 bases are TGTGCCAGCAGGGGAGACAGGGATGAGCAGTTCTTC. The chain is built from TRBV5-5 and TRBJ2-1, with 7 bases matching TRBD1. Losses at the gene ends were 5 bases for V and 8 bases for J; bases not matched to a gene: 4. Germline CDR1 SGHKS, CDR2 YYEKEE (reference sequence). The CDR3 loop spans 12 amino acids.

V and J are TRBV19 and TRBJ1-1; maybe TRBD1 (5 bases). Germline loops: CDR1 LNHDA, CDR2 SQIVND (reference sequence). CDR3 length: 14 residues. V was shortened by 7 bases and J by 7 bases, with 19 bases between the two germline ends. The CDR3 is CASTPSLGGGEAFF. The CDR3 bases are TGTGCCAGTACCCCATCCCTGGGCGGGGGTGAAGCTTTCTTT.

V and J are TRBV29-1 and TRBJ1-1; unclear D gene. Per germline, CDR1 SQVTM and CDR2 ANQGSEA. The CDR3 is 14 amino acids. Trimming left V 6 bases short and J 1 base short, with 15 bases between. CDR3 region: CSVHRPRGNTEAFF. For the CDR3, the DNA is TGCAGCGTCCACCGCCCTCGGGGGAACACTGAAGCTTTCTTT. Supplemented by reference TRBV29-1 and TRBJ1-1, the full variable domain reads SAVISQKPSRDICQRGTSLTIQCQVDSQVTMMFWYRQQPGQSLTLIATANQGSEATYESGFVIDKFPISRPNLTFSTLTVSNMSPEDSSIYLCSVHRPRGNTEAFFGQGTRLTVV.

The chain uses TRBV5-1 and TRBJ2-1, with 8 bases identical to TRBD2. Germline CDR1 reads SGHRS; CDR2 reads YFSETQ. The CDR3 extends over 14 amino acids. Trimming removed 4 bases from V and 3 bases from J; junction bases left unmatched: 3. The CDR3 nucleotides are TGCGCCAGCAGCGGGGCGGGGGGCTACAATGAGCAGTTCTTC. The encoded protein is CASSGAGGYNEQFF. The full variable domain, in which reference TRBV5-1 and TRBJ2-1 provide the parts outside the CDR3, is KAGVTQTPRYLIKTRGQQVTLSCSPISGHRSVSWYQQTPGQGLQFLFEYFSETQRNKGNFPGRFSGRQFSNSRSEMNVSTLELGDSALYLCASSGAGGYNEQFFGPGTRLTVL.

V is TRBV7-8 and J is TRBJ2-3; 7 bases map to TRBD2. The V gene end was trimmed by 2 bases and the J gene end by 8 bases; junction bases not matched to a gene: 13. This CDR3 is 16 amino acids long. CDR1 and CDR2 from the germline V gene are SGHVS and FQNEAQ. The CDR3 loop reads CASSLNSGAAPGTQYF. CDR3 DNA sequence: TGTGCCAGCAGCTTAAACAGCGGGGCGGCTCCTGGTACGCAGTATTTT.

The CDR3 spells CASSQAGSFYYGYTF. The DNA for the CDR3 is TGTGCCAGCAGCCAGGCCGGGAGTTTCTACTATGGCTACACCTTC. The chain uses TRBV3-1 (or the pseudogene TRBV3-2) and TRBJ1-2; D not certain. The CDR3 is 15 amino acids. Deletions cut 3 bases from V and 3 bases from J, with 14 bases between. Germline V lookup: CDR1 LGHDT, CDR2 YNNKEL (reference sequence).

The rearrangement uses TRBV27 and TRBJ2-1; 10 nucleotides agree with TRBD2. The CDR3 has 14 amino acids. The V and J ends lost 6 bases and 5 bases, in that order; junction bases with no gene match: 4. CDR1 and CDR2 (germline): MNHEY, SMNVEV (reference sequence). The CDR3: CASRISGGHNEQFF. The CDR3 DNA reads TGTGCCAGCAGAATTAGCGGGGGGCACAATGAGCAGTTCTTC.